The 7 T cell receptor beta chains below come from one sample, sequenced in a study of early T cells in non-severe SARS-CoV-2 infection. TCRdb independently ran MiXCR on the 5' RACE reads; one entry per CDR3 protein. The data contain more than 15,000 distinct CDR3 sequences, about 6% of them singletons. Sequences were derived from whole blood, sampled at baseline. The receptor set was obtained from an adult who was a healthcare worker with PCR-confirmed SARS-CoV-2 infection or an uninfected control (not recorded which).

This clonotype was seen ten or more times. This sequence joins TRBV6-5 and TRBJ2-7; either TRBD1 or TRBD2 may fit D (5 bases each). This CDR3 has 16 amino acids. Germline V lookup: CDR1 MNHEY, CDR2 SVGAGI. The V and J ends lost 4 bases and 3 bases respectively, with 19 bases between them. The CDR3 coding sequence is TGTGCCAGCAGTTCCATCAGGGTTCTAGGAGGCTACGAGCAGTACTTC. This encodes CASSSIRVLGGYEQYF.

This clonotype came up many times. This rearrangement joins TRBV10-3 to TRBJ2-7, with D possibly TRBD1 on 6 matching bases. V lost 3 bases, J lost 0 bases, and 12 bases lay in between. The CDR3 contains 15 residues. Germline V gene data show CDR1 as ENHRY and CDR2 as SYGVKD. The chain's CDR3 is CAISDRRGSSYEQYF. CDR3 coding DNA: TGTGCCATCAGTGACCGCAGGGGCAGCTCCTACGAGCAGTACTTC.

This clonotype was detected a few times. The chain is built from TRBV5-1 and TRBJ1-2; D is ambiguous. This CDR3 has 11 amino acids. V lost 4 bases and J 3 bases, leaving 4 bases between the germline ends. Germline V gene sequence: CDR1 SGHRS, CDR2 YFSETQ. CDR3 sequence (DNA): TGCGCCAGCAGCCTCGACTATGGCTACACCTTC. Encoded protein: CASSLDYGYTF.

There are many counts of this clonotype. The V gene is TRBV5-1, the J gene TRBJ2-6; D unresolved. Trimming took off 4 bases at V and 2 bases at J, with 7 bases between the two ends. The germline V gene has CDR1 SGHRS and CDR2 YFSETQ. The CDR3 spans 14 residues. The CDR3 here is CASSQRAGANVLTF. CDR3 in DNA: TGCGCCAGCAGCCAACGAGCTGGGGCCAACGTCCTGACTTTC.

This clonotype was seen at least ten times. The chain has TRBV19 and TRBJ1-1; 8 bases are shared with TRBD1. CDR1 is LNHDA and CDR2 is SQIVND in the germline V gene (reference sequence). Trimming at V came to 4 bases and at J to 3 bases, leaving 4 bases not matched to a gene. This CDR3 comprises 14 residues. Here the CDR3 reads CASSNLRGHTEAFF. In DNA form, the CDR3 reads TGTGCCAGTAGTAACCTCAGGGGGCACACTGAAGCTTTCTTT. The full variable domain, its missing parts supplied by reference TRBV19 and TRBJ1-1, is DGGITQSPKYLFRKEGQNVTLSCEQNLNHDAMYWYRQDPGQGLRLIYYSQIVNDFQKGDIAEGYSVSREKKESFPLTVTSAQKNPTAFYLCASSNLRGHTEAFFGQGTRLTVV.

The chain is built from TRBV29-1 and TRBJ2-5, with a weak D call TRBD2 (5 bases). Germline CDR1 and CDR2: SQVTM and ANQGSEA. The CDR3 is 12 amino acids. Trimming stripped 4 bases from V and 3 bases from J, with 9 bases between. CDR3 coding DNA: TGCAGCGTTGTGTCGGGGAAAGAGACCCAGTACTTC. Translated, it gives CSVVSGKETQYF.

This clonotype was detected only a few times. This chain connects TRBV11-2 to TRBJ2-1; D is unresolved. The V end was cut by 3 bases, the J end by 4 bases, with 10 bases between. The CDR3 totals 14 residues. Germline assignment: CDR1 SGHAT and CDR2 FQNNGV. CDR3 DNA: TGTGCCAGCAGCTTTTCGGGCCCTTACAATGAGCAGTTCTTC. Its translation is CASSFSGPYNEQFF. Looking up the rest from reference TRBV11-2 and TRBJ2-1 gives the full variable domain: EAGVAQSPRYKIIEKRQSVAFWCNPISGHATLYWYQQILGQGPKLLIQFQNNGVVDDSQLPKDRFSAERLKGVDSTLKIQPAKLEDSAVYLCASSFSGPYNEQFFGPGTRLTVL.